This TCR beta chain was sequenced during a study of blood T cell repertoires in COVID-19. Whole-study context: Donors in the United States, Italy and Spain gave samples during acute or convalescent COVID-19. PBMCs, B-cell-depleted T cells, or T cells were the source of the cDNA or gDNA that made up the material.

The germline V and J ends were trimmed by 4 bases and 2 bases, with 14 bases remaining between them. The CDR3 length is 15 residues. Germline-derived CDR1 and CDR2 are SGHRS and YFSETQ. Authors' data handling: Counts of nucleated cells, estimated from reference gene primer amplification, were obtained. Sequenced by immunoSEQ multiplex PCR; TCRdb stores in-frame clones only, minus some. V, J and clone size are taken as reported in that table, and D and trimming were inferred from the DNA itself. The repertoire holds 72,000 or so clones, with about four fifths as singletons. This TCR was sampled from a man between 65 and 80 years old who had recovered from COVID-19. The specimen sequenced was peripheral blood. The genes are TRBV5-1 and TRBJ2-3, with D possibly TRBD1 on 6 matching bases. The CDR3 sequence is CASSLKTGPTDTQYF. DNA for the CDR3: TGCGCCAGCAGCCTGAAGACAGGCCCCACAGATACGCAGTATTTT. Looking up the rest from reference TRBV5-1 and TRBJ2-3 gives the full variable domain: KAGVTQTPRYLIKTRGQQVTLSCSPISGHRSVSWYQQTPGQGLQFLFEYFSETQRNKGNFPGRFSGRQFSNSRSEMNVSTLELGDSALYLCASSLKTGPTDTQYFGPGTRLTVL.